This record covers a single T cell receptor (beta chain). Sequenced by immunoSEQ multiplex PCR; TCRdb stores in-frame clones only, minus some. The table records fewer than 70,000 clones, around 93% of them present only once. The sample belongs to a study of T cell changes during pregnancy in multiple sclerosis. The length of the CDR3 is 15 residues. Germline CDR1 is SGHTA and CDR2 is FQGTGA. Trimming removed 5 bases from V and 0 bases from J, with 11 bases in between. The starting material was peripheral blood, obtained in the second trimester of pregnancy. This TCR was sampled from a female donor in good health, enrolled as a control in a pregnancy study. This chain connects TRBV7-3 to TRBJ2-1; no clear D gene. CDR3 sequence reads: CASSPHASSYNEQFF. Here the CDR3 DNA reads TGTGCCAGCAGCCCTCACGCTAGCTCCTACAATGAGCAGTTCTTC. Looking up the rest from reference TRBV7-3 and TRBJ2-1 gives the full variable domain: GAGVSQTPSNKVTEKGKYVELRCDPISGHTALYWYRQSLGQGPEFLIYFQGTGAADDSGLPNDRFFAVRPEGSVSTLKIQRTERGDSAVYLCASSPHASSYNEQFFGPGTRLTVL.